The 14 T cell receptor beta chains listed next were all sequenced from one sample in a study of blood T cell repertoires in COVID-19 (TCRdb year 2020). Receptors were amplified or captured by the immunoSEQ multiplex PCR assay. TCRdb took over this immuneACCESS table, retaining in-frame rearrangements with V and J assigned. Such tables are incomplete; in checked studies, under half of the missing clones stem from an unresolved V gene, and the remainder is unexplained. In this sample the table shows 150,000 or so clones, about 85% of which occur a single time. The ten largest clones add up to roughly 1.3% of the sample. The source material was peripheral blood. Receptors originate from a man between 60 and 70 years old who had recovered from COVID-19.

The chain combines TRBV19 with TRBJ2-1, with 9 bases identical to TRBD1. The V gene's germline CDR1 is LNHDA and CDR2 SQIVND (reference sequence). V was pared by 9 bases and J by 2 bases, with 11 bases of the junction left unmatched. The CDR3 has 16 residues. The chain's CDR3 is CASERDRAGPYNEQFF. The CDR3 DNA reads as TGTGCCAGCGAACGGGACAGGGCAGGGCCCTACAATGAGCAGTTCTTC.

The chain couples TRBV3-1 (or the pseudogene TRBV3-2) to TRBJ2-3; 8 bases are shared with TRBD1. Germline lookup yields CDR1 LGHDT and CDR2 YNNKEL (reference sequence). CDR3 length: 11 residues. V shed 6 bases, J shed 14 bases, and the junction held 7 bases outside the gene matches. CDR3 DNA sequence: TGTGCCAGCAGGGGGACAGGCGCCTTGTATTTT. Amino acid sequence: CASRGTGALYF.

This clone has a single count. The V and J genes are TRBV9 and TRBJ2-1; maybe TRBD2 (5 bases). Looked up from germline, CDR1 is SGDLS and CDR2 is YYNGEE. This CDR3 comprises 15 residues. V lost 0 bases and J 1 base, leaving 8 bases between the germline ends. This CDR3 reads CASSVEGGSYNEQFF. In DNA, the CDR3 is TGTGCCAGCAGCGTAGAGGGCGGGTCCTACAATGAGCAGTTCTTC.

The chain couples TRBV7-2 to TRBJ2-7; unclear D gene. The CDR3 spans 15 residues. The germline CDR1 and CDR2 sequences are SGHTA and FQGNSA. Trimming took off 0 bases at V and 1 base at J, with 10 bases between the two ends. The CDR3 sequence: CASSLAPRGSYEQYF. The CDR3 DNA follows: TGTGCCAGCAGCTTAGCCCCCAGAGGTTCCTACGAGCAGTACTTC.

This clone was detected once. The CDR3 loop reads CASSMRGQGAYEQYF. CDR3 in DNA: TGTGCCAGTAGTATGCGCGGACAGGGGGCCTACGAGCAGTACTTC. The chain has TRBV19 and TRBJ2-7; 10 bases map to TRBD1. Germline V gives CDR1 LNHDA, CDR2 SQIVND (reference sequence). This CDR3 contains 15 residues. The V segment lost 3 bases and the J segment 2 bases; nucleotides outside the gene matches: 4.

This sequence joins TRBV5-1 and TRBJ1-2; D remains unclear. Germline CDR1 SGHRS, CDR2 YFSETQ. The CDR3 has 13 residues. The V and J ends lost 4 bases and 8 bases respectively, with 15 bases between them. The CDR3 here is CASSTRSRGGYTF. In DNA form, the CDR3 reads TGCGCCAGCAGCACGAGGTCCAGAGGCGGCTACACCTTC.

This clone has only one observation. The chain joins TRBV9 to TRBJ2-2, with 8 bases identical to TRBD2. The CDR3 covers 17 residues. CDR1 and CDR2 from the germline V gene are SGDLS and YYNGEE. V lost 0 bases and J lost 1; bases outside the gene matches: 5. The DNA of the CDR3 is TGTGCCAGCAGCGTAGGCCCAGCGGGGGAGAACACCGGGGAGCTGTTTTTT. Translating gives CASSVGPAGENTGELFF.

This clone came up once. The chain recombines TRBV6-6 with TRBJ2-3, with TRBD2 matching over 7 bases. The CDR3 runs to 16 residues. Per germline, CDR1 MNHNY and CDR2 SVGAGI (reference sequence). V was pared by 6 bases and J by 2 bases, with 11 bases of the junction left unmatched. The CDR3: CASSAGRDRLTDTQYF. DNA for the CDR3: TGTGCCAGCAGCGCTGGGAGGGACCGCCTCACAGATACGCAGTATTTT.

This clone occurred a few times. This chain joins TRBV9 and TRBJ1-2, with D uncertain. This CDR3 contains 13 residues. CDR1 is SGDLS and CDR2 is YYNGEE in the germline V gene. The V gene lost 8 bases and the J gene lost 4 bases, with 15 bases spanning the gap. As DNA, the CDR3 is TGTGCCAGACACCAATATCCGCTCTATGGCTACACCTTC. Amino acids: CARHQYPLYGYTF.

This clone was detected once. The chain uses TRBV29-1 and TRBJ2-1; 7 bases align to TRBD1. The CDR3 has 14 residues. The germline V gene encodes CDR1 SQVTM and CDR2 ANQGSEA. With V trimmed by 6 bases and J by 2 bases, 7 bases remained unmatched. CDR3 region: CSVVIGGPYNEQFF. The CDR3 nucleotides are TGCAGCGTCGTCATAGGGGGCCCCTACAATGAGCAGTTCTTC.

On this clone: The junction departs from germline at one end; a sequencing error may be responsible. The chain carries TRBV7-7 and TRBJ2-5; 8 bases map to TRBD1. Germline CDR1 SSHAT, CDR2 FNYEAQ (reference sequence). The CDR3 has 14 residues. This CDR3 is CASSFQGAWETQYF. As DNA, the CDR3 is TGTGCTAGCAGCTTTCAGGGGGCGTGGGAGACCCAGTACTTC.

On this clone: One end of the junction fails to match germline, which may point to a read error. The chain uses TRBV3-1 (or the pseudogene TRBV3-2) and TRBJ2-3, with 9 positions matching TRBD2. CDR1 and CDR2 from the germline V gene are LGHDT and YNNKEL (reference sequence). CDR3 length equals 16 residues. The CDR3 nucleotides read TGTGCCAGCAGTCAAGGAGCGGGGGGAGGAGCAGATACGCAGTATTTT. Translated, it gives CASSQGAGGGADTQYF.

The gene calls are TRBV5-6 and TRBJ1-6; possible D gene TRBD1, 6 bases. V shed 3 bases and J shed 1 base, with 17 bases lying between them. The CDR3 totals 18 residues. Germline CDR1 and CDR2: SGHDT and YYEEEE. For the CDR3, the DNA is TGTGCCAGCAGCTCCATACTCACAGGGAGTTCCTATAATTCACCCCTCCACTTT. This sequence encodes CASSSILTGSSYNSPLHF.

The J gene is TRBJ1-4, the V gene TRBV18, with 7 bases aligning to TRBD1. J lost 7 bases, V lost 0 bases, and 5 bases had no gene match. Germline V gene data show CDR1 as KGHSH and CDR2 as LQKENI. The CDR3 loop spans 15 amino acids. This CDR3 is CASSPPEGGGEKLFF. CDR3 in DNA: TGTGCCAGCTCACCACCCGAAGGGGGCGGTGAAAAACTGTTTTTT.